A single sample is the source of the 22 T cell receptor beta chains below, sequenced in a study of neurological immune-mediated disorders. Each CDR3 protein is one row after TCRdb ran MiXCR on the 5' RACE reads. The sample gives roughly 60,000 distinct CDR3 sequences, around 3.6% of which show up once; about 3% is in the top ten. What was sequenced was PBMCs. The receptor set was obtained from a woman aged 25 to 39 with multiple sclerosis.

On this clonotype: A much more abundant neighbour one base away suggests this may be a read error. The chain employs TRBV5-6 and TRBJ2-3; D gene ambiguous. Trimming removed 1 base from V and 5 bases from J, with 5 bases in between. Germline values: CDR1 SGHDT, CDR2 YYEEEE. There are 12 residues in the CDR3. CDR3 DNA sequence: TGTGCCAGCAGCTTGATGCAAGATACGCAGTATTTT. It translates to CASSLMQDTQYF. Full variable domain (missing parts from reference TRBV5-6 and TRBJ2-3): DAGVTQSPTHLIKTRGQQVTLRCSPKSGHDTVSWYQQALGQGPQFIFQYYEEEERQRGNFPDRFSGHQFPNYSSELNVNALLLGDSALYLCASSLMQDTQYFGPGTRLTVL.

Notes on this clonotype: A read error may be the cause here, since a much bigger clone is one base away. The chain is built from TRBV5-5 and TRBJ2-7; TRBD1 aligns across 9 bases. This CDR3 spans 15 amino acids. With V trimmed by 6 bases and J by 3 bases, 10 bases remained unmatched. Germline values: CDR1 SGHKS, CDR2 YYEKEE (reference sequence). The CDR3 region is CASIPAGQGLYEQYF. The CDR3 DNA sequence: TGTGCCAGCATCCCGGCGGGACAGGGCCTCTACGAGCAGTACTTC. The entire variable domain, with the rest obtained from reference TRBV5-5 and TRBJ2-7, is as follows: DAGVTQSPTHLIKTRGQQVTLRCSPISGHKSVSWYQQVLGQGPQFIFQYYEKEERGRGNFPDRFSARQFPNYSSELNVNALLLGDSALYLCASIPAGQGLYEQYFGPGTRLTVT.

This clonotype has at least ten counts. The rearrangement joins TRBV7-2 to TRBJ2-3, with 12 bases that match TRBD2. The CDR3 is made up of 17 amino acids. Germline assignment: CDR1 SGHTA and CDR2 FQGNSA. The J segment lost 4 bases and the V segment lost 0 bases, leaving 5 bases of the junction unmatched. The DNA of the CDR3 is TGTGCCAGCAGCTTAGCCCCTAGCGGGGGGGGCCCAGATACGCAGTATTTT. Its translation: CASSLAPSGGGPDTQYF.

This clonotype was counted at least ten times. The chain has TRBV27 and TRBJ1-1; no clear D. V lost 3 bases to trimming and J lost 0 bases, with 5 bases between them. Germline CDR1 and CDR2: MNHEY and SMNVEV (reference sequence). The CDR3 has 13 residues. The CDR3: CASSLRMNTEAFF. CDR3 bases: TGTGCCAGCAGTTTGCGGATGAACACTGAAGCTTTCTTT.

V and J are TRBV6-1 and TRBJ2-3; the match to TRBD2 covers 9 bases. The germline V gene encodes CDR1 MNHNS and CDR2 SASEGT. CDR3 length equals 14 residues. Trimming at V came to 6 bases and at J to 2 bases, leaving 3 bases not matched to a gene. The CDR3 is CASRASGVTDTQYF. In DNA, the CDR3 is TGTGCCAGCAGGGCTAGCGGGGTCACAGATACGCAGTATTTT.

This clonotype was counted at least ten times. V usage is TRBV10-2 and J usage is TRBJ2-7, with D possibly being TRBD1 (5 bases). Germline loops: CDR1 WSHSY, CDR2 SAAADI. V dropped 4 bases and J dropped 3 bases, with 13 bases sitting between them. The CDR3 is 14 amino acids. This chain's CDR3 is CASSVLGVNYEQYF. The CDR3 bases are TGCGCCAGCAGTGTTTTAGGGGTGAACTACGAGCAGTACTTC.

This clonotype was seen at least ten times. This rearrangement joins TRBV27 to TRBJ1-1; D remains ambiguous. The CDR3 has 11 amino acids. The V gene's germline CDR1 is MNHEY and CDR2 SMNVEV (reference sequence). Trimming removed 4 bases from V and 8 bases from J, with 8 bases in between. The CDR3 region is CASSSPMEAFF. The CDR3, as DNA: TGTGCCAGCAGTTCGCCCATGGAAGCTTTCTTT.

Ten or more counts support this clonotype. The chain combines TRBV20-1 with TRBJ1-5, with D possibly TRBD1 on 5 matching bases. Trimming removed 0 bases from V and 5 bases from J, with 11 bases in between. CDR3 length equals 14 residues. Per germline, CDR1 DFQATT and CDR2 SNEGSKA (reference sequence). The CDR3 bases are TGCAGTGCTAGAGAGACAGAGACCTATCAGCCCCAGCATTTT. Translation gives CSARETETYQPQHF.

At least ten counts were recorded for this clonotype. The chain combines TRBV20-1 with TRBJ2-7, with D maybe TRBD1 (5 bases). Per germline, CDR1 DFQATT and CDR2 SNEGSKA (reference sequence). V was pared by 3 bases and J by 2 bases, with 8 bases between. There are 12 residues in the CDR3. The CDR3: CSASSGTYEQYF. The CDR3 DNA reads TGCAGTGCTAGTTCAGGGACCTACGAGCAGTACTTC.

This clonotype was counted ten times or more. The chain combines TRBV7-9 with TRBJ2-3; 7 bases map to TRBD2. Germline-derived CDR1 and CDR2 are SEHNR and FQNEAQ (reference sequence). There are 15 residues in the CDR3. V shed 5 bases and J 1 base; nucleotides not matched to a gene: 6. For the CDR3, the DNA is TGTGCCAGCAGCGCTAGCGGATTCCGCACAGATACGCAGTATTTT. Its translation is CASSASGFRTDTQYF.

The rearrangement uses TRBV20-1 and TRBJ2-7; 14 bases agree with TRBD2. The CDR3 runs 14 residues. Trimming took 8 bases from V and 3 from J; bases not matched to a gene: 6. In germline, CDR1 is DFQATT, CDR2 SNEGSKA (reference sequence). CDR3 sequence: CSLTGTSGSYEQYF. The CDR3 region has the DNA TGCAGTCTAACCGGGACTAGCGGGAGCTACGAGCAGTACTTC.

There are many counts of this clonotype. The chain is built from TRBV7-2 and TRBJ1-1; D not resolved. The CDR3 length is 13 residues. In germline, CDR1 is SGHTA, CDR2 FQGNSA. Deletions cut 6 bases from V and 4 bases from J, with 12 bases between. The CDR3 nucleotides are TGTGCCAGCAGAATAGGCTTGGGCACTGAAGCTTTCTTT. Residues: CASRIGLGTEAFF.

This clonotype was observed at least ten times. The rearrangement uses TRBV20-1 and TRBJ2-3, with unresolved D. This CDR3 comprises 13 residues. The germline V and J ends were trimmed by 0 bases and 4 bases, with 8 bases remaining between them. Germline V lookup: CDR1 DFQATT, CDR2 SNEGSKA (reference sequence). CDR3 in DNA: TGCAGTGCTAGAGAGTCCTTAGCAGATACGCAGTATTTT. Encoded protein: CSARESLADTQYF.

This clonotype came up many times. The CDR3 reads CASSLSERYNEQFF. CDR3 in DNA: TGTGCCAGCAGCTTAAGTGAGCGATACAATGAGCAGTTCTTC. This chain uses TRBV7-6 with TRBJ2-1; the D is unclear. V was trimmed by 2 bases and J by 4 bases, leaving 9 bases between them. The CDR3 spans 14 residues. CDR1 and CDR2 (germline): SGHVS, FNYEAQ.

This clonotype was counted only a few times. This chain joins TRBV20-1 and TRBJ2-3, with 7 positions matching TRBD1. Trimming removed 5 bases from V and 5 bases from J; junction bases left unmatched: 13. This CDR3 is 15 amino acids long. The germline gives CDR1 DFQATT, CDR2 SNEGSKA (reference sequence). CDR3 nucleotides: TGCAGTGCTTTCCTTCTCGGCAGGGGGAAAGATACGCAGTATTTT. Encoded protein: CSAFLLGRGKDTQYF.

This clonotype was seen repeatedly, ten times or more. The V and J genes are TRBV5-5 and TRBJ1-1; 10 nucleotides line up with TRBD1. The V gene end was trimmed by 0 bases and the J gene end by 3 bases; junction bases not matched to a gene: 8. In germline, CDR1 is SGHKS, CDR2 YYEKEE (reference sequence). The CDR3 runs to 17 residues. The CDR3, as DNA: TGTGCCAGCAGCTTGGGACAGGGGGCTTATGTTGACACTGAAGCTTTCTTT. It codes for CASSLGQGAYVDTEAFF. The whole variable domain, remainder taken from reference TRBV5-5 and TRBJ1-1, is DAGVTQSPTHLIKTRGQQVTLRCSPISGHKSVSWYQQVLGQGPQFIFQYYEKEERGRGNFPDRFSARQFPNYSSELNVNALLLGDSALYLCASSLGQGAYVDTEAFFGQGTRLTVV.

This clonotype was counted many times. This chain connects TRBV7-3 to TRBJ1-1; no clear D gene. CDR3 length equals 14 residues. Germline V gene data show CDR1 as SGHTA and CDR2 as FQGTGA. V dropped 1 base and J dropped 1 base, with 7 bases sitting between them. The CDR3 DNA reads TGTGCCAGCAGCTTAAATCCGGGGAACACTGAAGCTTTCTTT. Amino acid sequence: CASSLNPGNTEAFF.

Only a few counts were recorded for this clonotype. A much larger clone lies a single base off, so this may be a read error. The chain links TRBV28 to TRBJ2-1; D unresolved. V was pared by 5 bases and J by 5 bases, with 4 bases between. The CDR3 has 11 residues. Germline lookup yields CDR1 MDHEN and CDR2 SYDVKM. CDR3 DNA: TGTGCCAGCAGTACCAACAATGAGCAGTTCTTC. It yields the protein CASSTNNEQFF.

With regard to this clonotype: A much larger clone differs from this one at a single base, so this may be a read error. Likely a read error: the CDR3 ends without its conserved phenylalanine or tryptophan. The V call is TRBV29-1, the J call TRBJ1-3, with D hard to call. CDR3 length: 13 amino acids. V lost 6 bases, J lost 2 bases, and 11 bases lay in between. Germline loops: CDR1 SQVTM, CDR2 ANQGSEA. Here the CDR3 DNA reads TGCAGCGTCGTCGGATTAACTGGAAACACCATATATATT. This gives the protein CSVVGLTGNTIYI.

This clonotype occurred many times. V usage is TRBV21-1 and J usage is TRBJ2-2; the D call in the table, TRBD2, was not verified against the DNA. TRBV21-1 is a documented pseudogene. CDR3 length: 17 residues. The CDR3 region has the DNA TGTGCCAGAGGGCTCCTAGCGAGAAATCCGAACACCGGGGAGCTGTTTTTT. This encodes CARGLLARNPNTGELFF.

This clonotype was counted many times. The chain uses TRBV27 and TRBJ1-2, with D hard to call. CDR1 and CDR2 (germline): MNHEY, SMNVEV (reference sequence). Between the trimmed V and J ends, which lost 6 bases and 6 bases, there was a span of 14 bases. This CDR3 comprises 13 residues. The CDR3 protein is CASRVADHHGYTF. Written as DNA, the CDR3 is TGTGCCAGCAGGGTGGCCGACCACCATGGCTACACCTTC.

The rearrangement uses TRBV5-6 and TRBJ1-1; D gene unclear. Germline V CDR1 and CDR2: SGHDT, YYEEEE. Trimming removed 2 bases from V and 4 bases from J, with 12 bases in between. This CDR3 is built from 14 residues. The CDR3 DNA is TGTGCCAGCAGCTTCGGTTTAGCTGGCACTGAAGCTTTCTTT. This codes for CASSFGLAGTEAFF.